These 29 T cell receptor beta chains came from one sample sequenced in a study of CD8 T cells in ankylosing spondylitis. Findings and limits, study-wide: There was a TCR beta motif, made of 7 or 8 highly homologous variants, that appeared characteristic of ankylosing spondylitis blood.

These receptors' antigens are unknown. TCRdb re-analysed the 5' RACE reads in MiXCR, keeping a single row per CDR3 protein. The sample lists approximately 540,000 distinct CDR3 sequences, about an eighth occurring once. The sample consisted of blood, either unsorted or a sorted T cell fraction (not recorded which). These receptors were collected from a male donor with ankylosing spondylitis.

The chain combines TRBV4-2 with TRBJ2-7; D might be TRBD1 (6 bases). The ends were cut back, 0 bases at V and 4 bases at J, with 16 bases in the middle. CDR1 and CDR2 from the germline V gene are LGHNA and YNFKEQ. This CDR3 spans 16 amino acids. CDR3 nucleotide sequence: TGTGCCAGCAGCCAAGATAGGGGGTCAGTTTATTACGAGCAGTACTTC. This sequence encodes CASSQDRGSVYYEQYF.

This clonotype turned up a few times. The chain links TRBV29-1 to TRBJ1-1; the match to TRBD1 covers 7 bases. This CDR3 is 14 amino acids long. The V gene end was trimmed by 4 bases and the J gene end by 0 bases; junction bases not matched to a gene: 5. Germline V gene data show CDR1 as SQVTM and CDR2 as ANQGSEA. The CDR3 here is CSVGPQGMNTEAFF. CDR3 nucleotides: TGCAGCGTTGGGCCACAGGGGATGAACACTGAAGCTTTCTTT. Using reference TRBV29-1 and TRBJ1-1 for the parts outside the CDR3, the full variable domain is SAVISQKPSRDICQRGTSLTIQCQVDSQVTMMFWYRQQPGQSLTLIATANQGSEATYESGFVIDKFPISRPNLTFSTLTVSNMSPEDSSIYLCSVGPQGMNTEAFFGQGTRLTVV.

The rearrangement links TRBV20-1 to TRBJ1-6; D gene unclear. The CDR3 is 14 residues long. V was shortened by 3 bases and J by 7 bases, with 13 bases between the two germline ends. Germline CDR1 DFQATT, CDR2 SNEGSKA (reference sequence). DNA of the CDR3: TGCAGTGCTAGGCACCCCCCGGCAAATTCACCCCTCCACTTT. It translates to CSARHPPANSPLHF.

This clonotype was seen many times. The chain is built from TRBV27 and TRBJ2-3, with a possible D match to TRBD1 (5 bases). Trimming removed 2 bases at V and 2 bases at J, with 8 bases between. The CDR3 totals 14 residues. Germline CDR1 reads MNHEY; CDR2 reads SMNVEV (reference sequence). CDR3 sequence reads: CASSLDSYTDTQYF. The CDR3, as DNA: TGTGCCAGCAGTTTAGACAGCTACACAGATACGCAGTATTTT.

This clonotype was detected only a few times. The J gene is TRBJ1-2, the V gene TRBV20-1, with 7 nucleotides matching TRBD1. CDR1 and CDR2 (germline): DFQATT, SNEGSKA (reference sequence). V lost 0 bases, J lost 5 bases, and 3 bases stayed unmatched. The CDR3 has 13 residues. The CDR3 nucleotides are TGCAGTGCTAGAGAGGGACAGAGTTATGGCTACACCTTC. Its translation is CSAREGQSYGYTF.

The J gene is TRBJ2-2, the V gene TRBV20-1; the D is unclear. The CDR3 covers 16 residues. CDR1 DFQATT and CDR2 SNEGSKA come from the germline V gene (reference sequence). Trimming stripped 0 bases from V and 1 base from J, with 12 bases between. CDR3 residues: CSARDISGWNTGELFF. The CDR3 bases are TGCAGTGCTAGAGATATTTCAGGTTGGAACACCGGGGAGCTGTTTTTT.

The chain couples TRBV2 to TRBJ2-3, with 13 positions matching TRBD2. The CDR3 is 15 residues long. Per the germline V gene, CDR1 is SNHLY and CDR2 is FYNNEI. V trimming: 11 bases; J trimming: 8 bases; junction bases outside the gene matches: 13. CDR3 residues: CAAQGLAGTGGTQYF. Here the CDR3 DNA reads TGTGCCGCCCAGGGACTAGCGGGGACCGGGGGTACGCAGTATTTT.

V is TRBV10-2 and J is TRBJ1-2; D ambiguous. Germline lookup yields CDR1 WSHSY and CDR2 SAAADI. The V gene lost 3 bases and the J gene lost 2 bases, with 16 bases spanning the gap. CDR3 length: 16 amino acids. Written as DNA, the CDR3 is TGCGCCAGCAGTGACCCCGCTCGGGCCAGCAACTATGGCTACACCTTC. It codes for CASSDPARASNYGYTF.

This clonotype occurred a few times. The chain couples TRBV21-1 to TRBJ1-1. TRBV21-1 is annotated as a pseudogene. This CDR3 spans 16 amino acids. The CDR3 region is CASSKASAYYDTEAFF. The CDR3 DNA reads TGTGCCAGCAGCAAAGCGTCGGCCTACTACGACACTGAAGCTTTCTTT.

V is TRBV29-1 and J is TRBJ1-5; 7 bases agree with TRBD1. The CDR3 is made up of 12 amino acids. J gave up 4 bases and V 6 bases, and 3 bases lay outside the gene matches. Looked up from germline, CDR1 is SQVTM and CDR2 is ANQGSEA. The CDR3 DNA is TGCAGCGTAGGGGGCAGTAATCAGCCCCAGCATTTT. It yields the protein CSVGGSNQPQHF. Full variable domain (missing parts from reference TRBV29-1 and TRBJ1-5): SAVISQKPSRDICQRGTSLTIQCQVDSQVTMMFWYRQQPGQSLTLIATANQGSEATYESGFVIDKFPISRPNLTFSTLTVSNMSPEDSSIYLCSVGGSNQPQHFGDGTRLSIL.

This clonotype showed up just a few times. The chain joins TRBV9 to TRBJ2-2, with no clear D. Trimming removed 0 bases at V and 0 bases at J, with 12 bases between. The CDR3 is 17 residues long. Germline CDR1 is SGDLS and CDR2 is YYNGEE. CDR3 sequence: CASSVEGSPANTGELFF. The CDR3 DNA is TGTGCCAGCAGCGTAGAGGGCAGCCCCGCGAACACCGGGGAGCTGTTTTTT.

V and J are TRBV7-2 and TRBJ2-4; D not resolved. CDR1 SGHTA and CDR2 FQGNSA come from the germline V gene. The CDR3 has 16 amino acids. Trimming left V 5 bases short and J 0 bases short, with 14 bases between. CDR3 in DNA: TGTGCCAGCAGCCAAGGAACCCGGGTAGCCAAAAACATTCAGTACTTC. Amino acid sequence: CASSQGTRVAKNIQYF.

There are many counts of this clonotype. The chain has TRBV24-1 and TRBJ2-1, with TRBD1 matching 7 bases. CDR1 is KGHDR, CDR2 SFDVKD, per germline. The CDR3 is made up of 17 amino acids. With 8 bases clipped from V and 6 bases from J, the junction kept 18 bases outside the gene matches. The CDR3 DNA reads as TGTGCCACCAACCCCACGACAGGGTTGAACCTTCGCAATGAGCAGTTCTTC. It is translated as CATNPTTGLNLRNEQFF.

This clonotype was observed a handful of times. This rearrangement joins TRBV10-3 to TRBJ1-2; 10 positions match TRBD1. From germline, CDR1 is ENHRY and CDR2 SYGVKD. J was trimmed by 0 bases and V by 6 bases; bases with no gene match: 10. The CDR3 contains 17 residues. CDR3: CAIRSGTGDSTNYGYTF. CDR3 bases: TGTGCCATCAGATCCGGGACAGGGGATTCAACTAACTATGGCTACACCTTC.

CDR3 sequence: CSADGTPNYGYTF. In DNA form, the CDR3 reads TGCAGTGCTGACGGGACACCCAACTATGGCTACACCTTC. J is TRBJ1-2 and V is TRBV20-1; tentative D call: TRBD1 (6 bases). Germline CDR1 reads DFQATT; CDR2 reads SNEGSKA (reference sequence). This CDR3 contains 13 residues. The V and J ends lost 5 bases and 2 bases respectively, with 12 bases between them.

The CDR3 here is CASSFRRNQPQHF. CDR3 sequence (DNA): TGTGCCAGCAGTTTTCGGAGGAATCAGCCCCAGCATTTT. V usage is TRBV6-2 or TRBV6-3 and J usage is TRBJ1-5; D gene ambiguous. This CDR3 is 13 amino acids long. Germline assignment: CDR1 MNHEY and CDR2 SVGEGT. The ends were cut back, 4 bases at V and 4 bases at J, with 8 bases in the middle.

There are a few counts of this clonotype. The V and J genes are TRBV5-1 and TRBJ2-7; TRBD1 aligns across 8 bases. The germline V gene encodes CDR1 SGHRS and CDR2 YFSETQ. CDR3 length: 14 amino acids. V was pared by 5 bases and J by 4 bases, with 8 bases of the junction left unmatched. The CDR3 region is CASSSGQGSYEQYF. CDR3 nucleotide sequence: TGCGCCAGCAGTTCCGGACAGGGATCGTACGAGCAGTACTTC.

The J gene is TRBJ2-1, the V gene TRBV20-1; D ambiguous. Looked up from germline, CDR1 is DFQATT and CDR2 is SNEGSKA (reference sequence). This CDR3 is 14 amino acids long. V was clipped by 1 base and J by 3 bases, with 10 bases between them. The CDR3 DNA reads as TGCAGTGCTAGAGGTCAGGACGTCTACAATGAGCAGTTCTTC. Its protein is CSARGQDVYNEQFF.

The CDR3 DNA follows: TGTGCCACCAGCAGAGATGAGGGTAGCGGGAGTATAGATACGCAGTATTTT. Translation: CATSRDEGSGSIDTQYF. V gene TRBV15 combines with J gene TRBJ2-3, with TRBD2 identical over 9 bases. The CDR3 has 17 residues. With V trimmed by 0 bases and J by 5 bases, 9 bases remained unmatched. Per germline, CDR1 LNHNV and CDR2 YYDKDF (reference sequence).

This clonotype came up a few times. The chain employs TRBV24-1 and TRBJ2-1, with D perhaps assigned TRBD1 or TRBD2 (7 bases each). CDR1 and CDR2 (germline): KGHDR, SFDVKD. The CDR3 extends over 15 amino acids. V lost 2 bases and J lost 5, with 12 bases in between. The CDR3 nucleotides read TGTGCCACCAGTGATTACCAGGGGGGGCACAATGAGCAGTTCTTC. It is translated as CATSDYQGGHNEQFF.

Details on this clonotype: One end of the junction fails to match germline, which may point to a read error. The chain combines TRBV3-1 with TRBJ2-5; the D is unclear. The germline V gene has CDR1 LGHDT and CDR2 YNNKEL (reference sequence). This CDR3 is 13 amino acids long. CDR3 sequence reads: CASSQGPQGTQYF. DNA for the CDR3: TGTGCCAGCAGCCAAGGACCCCAAGGGACCCAGTACTTC.

For the CDR3, the DNA is TGTGCCACCAGTGCCTACGGACTAGCGGGAGCCGCAGATACGCAGTATTTT. It is translated as CATSAYGLAGAADTQYF. The J gene is TRBJ2-3, the V gene TRBV24-1, with 13 nucleotides matching TRBD2. Germline V gene data show CDR1 as KGHDR and CDR2 as SFDVKD. The V and J ends lost 5 bases and 4 bases, in that order; junction bases with no gene match: 8. The CDR3 is made up of 17 amino acids.

For the CDR3, the DNA is TGTGCCAGCAGCCCCAGGTCGGCGCCCACCGGGGAGCTGTTTTTT. Translated: CASSPRSAPTGELFF. This chain connects TRBV11-3 to TRBJ2-2; D call uncertain. The CDR3 length is 15 residues. Per the germline V gene, CDR1 is SGHNT and CDR2 is YENEEA. The germline V and J ends were trimmed by 5 bases and 4 bases, with 14 bases remaining between them.

CDR3 in amino acids: CATSRDLGAGSHEQYF. For the CDR3, the DNA is TGTGCCACCAGCAGAGATCTAGGGGCAGGGTCCCACGAGCAGTACTTC. The J gene is TRBJ2-7, the V gene TRBV15; tentatively, D is TRBD1 (5 bases). There are 16 residues in the CDR3. CDR1 is LNHNV, CDR2 YYDKDF, per germline (reference sequence). V was pared by 0 bases and J by 5 bases, with 17 bases between.

The table lists this clonotype with many counts. The CDR3 sequence: CASRPPRGEDTEAFF. CDR3 DNA sequence: TGTGCCAGCAGACCCCCTCGGGGAGAGGACACTGAAGCTTTCTTT. V and J are TRBV27 and TRBJ1-1; D is unresolved. V was clipped by 6 bases and J by 3 bases, with 17 bases between them. The V gene's germline CDR1 is MNHEY and CDR2 SMNVEV (reference sequence). The CDR3 runs to 15 residues.

This clonotype appeared a few times. V gene TRBV5-1 combines with J gene TRBJ1-1, with 7 bases identical to TRBD1. Trimming took 0 bases from V and 3 from J; bases not matched to a gene: 8. This CDR3 is built from 16 residues. The germline CDR1 and CDR2 sequences are SGHRS and YFSETQ. The CDR3 here is CASSLGGRQGYTEAFF. The CDR3 nucleotides are TGCGCCAGCAGCTTGGGGGGGAGACAGGGTTACACTGAAGCTTTCTTT.

This clonotype was seen only a few times. The chain is built from TRBV7-8 and TRBJ1-2; 7 nucleotides agree with TRBD1. The trim removed 0 bases at V and 3 bases at J, leaving 4 bases unmatched. Germline V gene data show CDR1 as SGHVS and CDR2 as FQNEAQ. This CDR3 contains 15 residues. The DNA of the CDR3 is TGTGCCAGCAGCTTAGCGCGCGGACAGGACTATGGCTACACCTTC. This sequence encodes CASSLARGQDYGYTF.

This clonotype has only a few counts. V gene TRBV7-2 combines with J gene TRBJ1-5, with 9 bases that match TRBD1. Trimming removed 4 bases from V and 3 bases from J; junction bases left unmatched: 7. Germline CDR1 SGHTA, CDR2 FQGNSA. The CDR3 covers 16 residues. CDR3 region: CASSSGQGGDNQPQHF. CDR3 nucleotide sequence: TGTGCCAGCAGCTCGGGACAGGGAGGCGACAATCAGCCCCAGCATTTT.

This clonotype was counted between two and nine times. The chain carries TRBV6-1 and TRBJ1-1; TRBD1 might be the D (5 bases). Trimming cost V 4 bases and J 6 bases, with 15 bases left between them. The CDR3 has 14 residues. The germline V gene encodes CDR1 MNHNS and CDR2 SASEGT. CDR3 amino acids: CASSASPWGSEAFF. CDR3 bases: TGTGCCAGCAGTGCCTCCCCTTGGGGGTCTGAAGCTTTCTTT.